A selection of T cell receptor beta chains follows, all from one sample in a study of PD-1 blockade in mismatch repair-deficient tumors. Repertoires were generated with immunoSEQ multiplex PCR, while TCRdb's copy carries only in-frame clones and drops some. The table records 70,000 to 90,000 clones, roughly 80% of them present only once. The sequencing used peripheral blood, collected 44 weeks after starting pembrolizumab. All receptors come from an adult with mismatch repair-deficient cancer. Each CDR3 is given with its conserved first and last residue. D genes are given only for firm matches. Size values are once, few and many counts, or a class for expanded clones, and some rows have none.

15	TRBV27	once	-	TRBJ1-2	CASSLSRYSNYGYTF	TGTGCCAGCAGTTTATCGCGGTATTCTAACTATGGCTACACCTTC
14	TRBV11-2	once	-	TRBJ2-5	CASSPRQIQETQYF	TGTGCCAGCAGCCCGAGACAGATCCAAGAGACCCAGTACTTC
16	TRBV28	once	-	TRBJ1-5	CASSPTGGSSNQPQHF	TGTGCCAGCAGTCCCACGGGCGGGAGTAGCAATCAGCCCCAGCATTTT
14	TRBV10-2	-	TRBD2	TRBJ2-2	CASSAGTSPGELFF	TGCGCCAGCAGTGCCGGGACTAGCCCCGGGGAGCTGTTTTTT
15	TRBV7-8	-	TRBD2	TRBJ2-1	CASSLGGGTYNEQFF	TGTGCCAGCAGCTTAGGCGGGGGTACCTACAATGAGCAGTTCTTC
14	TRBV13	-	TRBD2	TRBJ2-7	CASSPGLAGDEQYF	TGTGCCAGCAGCCCGGGACTAGCGGGAGACGAGCAGTACTTC
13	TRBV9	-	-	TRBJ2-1	CASSAGHPNEQFF	TGTGCCAGCAGCGCCGGACACCCCAATGAGCAGTTCTTC
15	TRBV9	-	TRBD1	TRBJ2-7	CASSVGTGAGFEQYF	TGTGCCAGCAGCGTCGGGACAGGGGCCGGATTTGAGCAGTACTTC
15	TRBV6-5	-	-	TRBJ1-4	CASSQWRGGGEKLFF	TGTGCCAGCAGCCAGTGGAGGGGAGGGGGTGAAAAACTGTTTTTT
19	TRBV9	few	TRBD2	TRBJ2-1	CASSSLGSGRISSYNEQFF	TGTGCCAGCAGCTCCCTCGGTAGCGGGAGGATTTCCTCCTACAATGAGCAGTTCTTC
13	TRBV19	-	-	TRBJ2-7	CASSTANPYEQYF	TGTGCCAGTAGTACCGCCAACCCCTACGAGCAGTACTTC
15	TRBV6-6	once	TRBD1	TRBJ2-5	CASSPRTGDEETQYF	TGTGCCAGCAGTCCACGGACAGGGGACGAAGAGACCCAGTACTTC
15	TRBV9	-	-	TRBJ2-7	CASSVEPAPIYEQYF	TGTGCCAGCAGCGTAGAACCAGCGCCTATCTACGAGCAGTACTTC
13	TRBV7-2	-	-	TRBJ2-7	CASSLGIAYEQYF	TGTGCCAGCAGCTTAGGAATAGCCTACGAGCAGTACTTC